The sequence of this T cell receptor (beta chain) was determined in a study of human T cells and chemical hapten exposure (dated by TCRdb to the early 2020s). Notes on the research overall: For sensitization, 2% DPC in acetone was applied to a 2 cm by 2 cm area of upper inner arm skin. Patients additionally received weekly therapeutic DPC doses to the scalp throughout the approximately 25-week study period. Patch testing was performed on the upper back with Finn chambers containing 0.01% DPC, and the patch tests were scored after 6 days according to International Contact Dermatitis Research Group standards. Alopecia areata with under or over 50% scalp involvement, alopecia totalis and alopecia universalis were represented in the patient cohort, which was mostly female. Libraries were combined into a pool for sequencing, and differences in TCR yield between samples came mainly from small differences in library volumes within the pool. This study followed changes in the peripheral blood TCR repertoire in vivo during primary and secondary sensitization of alopecia patients to the hapten diphenylcyclopropenone (DPC). Blood samples were taken from patients before sensitization (week 0) and at 2, 6 and about 24 weeks after DPC sensitization. For TCR sequencing, blood came from 25 to 35 alopecia patients at anywhere from one to four time points (pre-sensitization, 2, 6 and 24 weeks). Summary of the overall study and its limitations: Compared with pre-sensitization or healthy control sets, expanded TCRs formed significantly more large CDR3 similarity clusters, which is consistent with antigen-driven responses. DPC sensitization did not change the number of TCRs with a frequency above 1 in 1000, and there was no evidence of changes in global repertoire structure. The number of PT1 expanded TCRs positively correlated with patch test score, significant at thresholds 8, 16 and 32 but not 4. After repeated subsampling, changes were observed in the strength of the expansion versus patch-test correlation and in the threshold at which the correlation became significant. Because every patient had alopecia, a presumed autoimmune disease, the patients' immune response might differ from that of healthy individuals.

There are 15 amino acids in the CDR3, from cysteine to phenylalanine inclusive. Only the CDR3 DNA is retained, 45 bases long and in frame from the first base. Compared with germline, V lacks 5 bases and J lacks 6 bases; bases without a gene match: 9. The germline V gene encodes CDR1 SGHNT and CDR2 YENEEA. The label giving this sample's time point can be read as: patch test 3, about 24 weeks after DPC sensitization. The meaning of the sample's treatment or condition label: therapeutic diphenylcyclopropenone sensitization with weekly scalp DPC. At every patch-test visit, the blood draw took place before the patch test was put on. To be eligible, patients had to be aged 18 to 70, diagnosed with alopecia and judged suitable for DPC therapy, while pregnant patients were excluded. Total RNA was isolated from unfractionated whole blood collected in Tempus Blood RNA tubes. Preparation of the library involved RACE. This sample was sequenced with a NextSeq 500. During library preparation, unique molecular identifiers were attached to individual cDNA molecules so that TCRs could be counted in a quantitative, reproducible way. Both TCR alpha and TCR beta chains were sequenced from each blood RNA sample. On the authors' methods: The median number of TCRs per sample was 95,638, ranging from about 20,000 to 750,000. V, J and CDR3 annotation of the TCR reads was carried out using the Decombinator software suite. For PS versus PT1 abundance plots, all samples were subsampled to the same number of TCRs (28,000). TCRs were defined as expanded if absent before sensitization and observed at least eight times at the 2-week time point. TCRdb reworked the public reads: Q25 trimming with fastp, MiXCR clone assembly, productive beta chains retained. CDR3 protein sequences are deduplicated, and each keeps its most common genes and DNA. These V and J calls are TCRdb output, not the study's own analysis. Recorded for this sample are about 64,000 distinct CDR3 sequences; 11% of them occurred a single time. Jointly, the top ten make up more than 2% of the sample.

In regard to this clonotype: Its antigen is not yet known. Base qualities are not at hand, and no much larger clone is one base apart.

The rearranged chain carries TRBV11-3 and TRBJ2-3; the junction holds 9 bases that match TRBD1. The source material was whole blood, sampled in connection with sensitization to the hapten diphenylcyclopropenone (DPC). This sequence originates from a woman aged 25 to 45 with alopecia areata. Some clones in this sample may be carry-over from other donors' samples. The CDR3 is CASSIGQGFTDTQYF. The DNA is as follows: TGTGCCAGCAGCATTGGACAGGGGTTCACGGATACGCAGTATTTT.